The sequence of this T cell receptor (beta chain) was determined in a study of beta chain features in type 1 diabetes. The germline V gene encodes CDR1 SGHAT and CDR2 FQNNGV. With V trimmed by 6 bases and J by 5 bases, 9 bases remained unmatched. This CDR3 spans 15 amino acids. Study outcomes and limitations: Insertion counts at VDJ junctions were lower in type 1 diabetes patients, who also showed more deletions there. Shortening of TCRB CDR3s, moderate but significant, appeared in all four CD4+ subsets of Type 1 diabetes patients.

About this clone: No antigen is known for it.

Isolated RNA was reverse transcribed in full, so expressed TCRB transcripts were sequenced. The data were produced by immunoSEQ multiplex PCR, yet TCRdb's version contains in-frame clones alone and is incomplete. Of about 650,000 clones in the sample, around 11% are singletons; the top ten hold more than 0.095%. This sequence was found in a man aged 30 to 45 with type 1 diabetes. The chain is built from TRBV11-2 and TRBJ1-4, with 7 bases that match TRBD1. The source material was naive CD4+ T cells from blood. This CDR3 is CASRRLGQRNEKLFF. Here the CDR3 DNA reads TGTGCCAGCAGACGGTTGGGACAGCGAAATGAAAAACTGTTTTTT.